This T cell receptor (beta chain) was identified during a study of T cell responses to AZD1222 COVID-19 vaccine. This clone has a single count. Data came from immunoSEQ multiplex PCR; TCRdb stores just in-frame clones and leaves some out. Found here are 45,000 or so clones, more than 80% of them singletons; the top ten hold approximately 52%. Germline CDR1 LGHNA, CDR2 YSLEER. This CDR3 spans 14 amino acids. V was pared by 2 bases and J by 4 bases, with 4 bases of the junction left unmatched. The chain links TRBV4-3 to TRBJ1-2, with TRBD1 matching 7 bases. The TCR comes from an adult in good health. This material consisted of peripheral blood, taken on day 0 of AZD1222 vaccination. Here the CDR3 DNA reads TGCGCCAGCAGCCAACAGGGACAGCCCTATGGCTACACCTTC. Amino acid sequence: CASSQQGQPYGYTF.